This T cell receptor beta chain was recovered during a study of T-cell memory formation after mild COVID-19 (dated by TCRdb to the early 2020s). At the level of the whole study: Most TCR sequence clusters were specific to one of the two donors. Two young, previously healthy adult volunteers, one female and one male, were included in the cohort. In two donors, T-cell clones that expanded and contracted after mild COVID-19 were followed by sequencing TCRalpha and TCRbeta repertoires longitudinally. Here is what the overall study found, with its caveats: Only a couple of mild cases were covered by the study, and larger cohorts that include severe cases with pre-infection samples were considered necessary. Balanced CD4/CD8 phenotypes were observed for clones contracting from day 15 to 85, whereas a bias towards CD4+ was observed for a second wave of clones expanding from day 15 to 37. The detection of some responding clones in pre-infection memory suggests that pre-existing cross-reactive memory T cells joined the SARS-CoV-2 response. Contracting CD4+ clones were located mainly in the CM and EM memory subsets, whereas CD8+ clones were found to be enriched in EMRA. The second-wave clones that peaked on day 37 were not confirmed to be SARS-CoV-2 specific.

Ficoll-Paque density gradient centrifugation was the method used to isolate PBMCs. At the junction V is shortened by 6 bases and J by 6 bases, with 20 bases in between. CDR1 and CDR2 were assigned from the germline V gene as SQVTM and ANQGSEA. The CDR3, from cysteine to phenylalanine, totals 15 residues. Only CDR3 DNA remains: 45 bases, in frame from the first base. Sequencing was carried out with an Illumina NovaSeq 6000. TCRalpha and TCRbeta cDNA libraries were built by 5'RACE with constant-segment primers, adding sample barcodes and unique molecular identifiers. RNA was extracted from every sample with Trizol reagent. Library amplification was performed in two PCR steps, and a second sample barcode and Illumina TruSeq adapters were introduced in the second step. The libraries were sequenced on an Illumina NovaSeq using 2 x 150 bp paired-end reads. Under the source paper's analysis protocol: Demultiplexing of reads and collapsing into UMI-guided consensus sequences were performed with migec v1.2.7. Using mixcr v2.1.11, UMI consensuses were aligned to TRA and TRB V and J templates and then assembled into clonotypes. Clonotypes were classified as expanded or contracted when called significant by both edgeR and NoisET, with noise models trained on biological replicates. For edgeR calls, a false discovery rate-adjusted p below 0.01 and a log2 fold-change threshold of 1 were applied. As an exploratory analysis of dynamics, max-normalized trajectories of the 1000 most abundant clonotypes were examined by PCA with hierarchical clustering. Separately sequenced CD4+ and CD8+ repertoires were used to assign the CD4 or CD8 phenotype of responding clones. TCRdb reworked the public reads: Q25 trimming with fastp, MiXCR clone assembly, productive beta chains retained. CDR3 protein duplicates are merged, each entry listing the most common genes and DNA. Clone size and V and J calls follow TCRdb, not the original study. The sample has 150,000 or so distinct CDR3 sequences on record, 11% of them singletons. The leading ten clones occupy roughly 3.8% of the sample.

This clonotype was seen ten or more times. The antigen this receptor binds is unknown. The input lacks base qualities; no much larger clone sits a single base away. The sequenced sample was PBMCs or a T cell subset sorted from them (not recorded which). The sequence links TRBV29-1 to TRBJ2-2, with the D segment identity uncertain. The receptor's source is a man between 18 and 35 years old who had mild COVID-19 (a few samples of this study predate the infection). The sample titles of this study are shuffled in the database, so cell type and time point are left out; the donor was told from shared clones. The nucleotide sequence reads as follows: TGCAGCGTATTAGACTCTTTTGGGATTGCCGGGGAGCTGTTTTTT. This encodes CSVLDSFGIAGELFF.